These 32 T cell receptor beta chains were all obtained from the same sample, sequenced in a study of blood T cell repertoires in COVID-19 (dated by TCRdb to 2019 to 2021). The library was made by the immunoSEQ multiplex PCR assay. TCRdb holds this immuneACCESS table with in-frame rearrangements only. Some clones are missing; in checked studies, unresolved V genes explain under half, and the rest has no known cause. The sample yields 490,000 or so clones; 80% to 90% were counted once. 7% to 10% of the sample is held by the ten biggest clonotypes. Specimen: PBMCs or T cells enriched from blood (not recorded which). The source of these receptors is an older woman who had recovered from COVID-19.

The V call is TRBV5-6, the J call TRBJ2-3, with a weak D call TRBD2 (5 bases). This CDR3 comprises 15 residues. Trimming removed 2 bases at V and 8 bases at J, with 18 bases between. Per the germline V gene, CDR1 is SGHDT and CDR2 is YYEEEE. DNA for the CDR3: TGTGCCAGCAGCTTTTCGGACTCAAGGTCGATTACGCAGTATTTT. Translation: CASSFSDSRSITQYF.

CDR3 region: CASSPLAGAVDTQYF. CDR3 DNA: TGTGCCAGCAGCCCCCTTGCGGGGGCGGTAGATACGCAGTATTTT. The chain is built from TRBV7-9 and TRBJ2-3; weak D call: TRBD2 (7 bases). Germline V CDR1 and CDR2: SEHNR, FQNEAQ (reference sequence). The CDR3 is 15 residues long. V was trimmed by 5 bases and J by 5 bases, leaving 17 bases between them.

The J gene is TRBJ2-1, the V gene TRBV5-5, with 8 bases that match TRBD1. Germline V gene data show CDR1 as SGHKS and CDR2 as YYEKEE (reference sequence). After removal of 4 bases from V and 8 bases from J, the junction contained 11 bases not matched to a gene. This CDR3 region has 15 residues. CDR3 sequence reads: CASSLYGTGGDEQFF. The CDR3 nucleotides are TGTGCCAGCAGCCTCTACGGGACAGGAGGAGATGAGCAGTTCTTC.

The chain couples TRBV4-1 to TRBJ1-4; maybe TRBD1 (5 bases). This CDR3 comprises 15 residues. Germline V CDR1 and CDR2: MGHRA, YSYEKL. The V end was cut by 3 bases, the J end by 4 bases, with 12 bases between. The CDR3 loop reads CASSHSTGDNEKLFF. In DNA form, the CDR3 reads TGCGCCAGCAGCCACTCCACAGGAGATAATGAAAAACTGTTTTTT.

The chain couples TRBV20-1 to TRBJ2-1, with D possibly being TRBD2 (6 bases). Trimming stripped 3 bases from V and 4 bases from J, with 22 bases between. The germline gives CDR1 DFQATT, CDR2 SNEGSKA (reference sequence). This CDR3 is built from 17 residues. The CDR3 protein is CSASGASAFSGYNEQFF. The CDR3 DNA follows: TGCAGTGCTAGTGGGGCTAGCGCGTTCTCGGGGTACAATGAGCAGTTCTTC.

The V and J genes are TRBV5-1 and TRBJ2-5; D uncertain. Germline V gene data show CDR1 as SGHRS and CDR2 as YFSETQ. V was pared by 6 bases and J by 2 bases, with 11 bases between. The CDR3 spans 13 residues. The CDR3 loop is CASMGRGQETQYF. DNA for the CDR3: TGCGCCAGCATGGGTCGAGGTCAAGAGACCCAGTACTTC.

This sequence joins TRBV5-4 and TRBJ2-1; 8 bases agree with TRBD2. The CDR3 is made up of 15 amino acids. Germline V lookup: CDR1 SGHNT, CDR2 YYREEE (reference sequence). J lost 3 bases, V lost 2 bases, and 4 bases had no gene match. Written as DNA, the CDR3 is TGTGCCAGCAGCTTCCCTGGGACTAGCTACAATGAGCAGTTCTTC. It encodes CASSFPGTSYNEQFF.

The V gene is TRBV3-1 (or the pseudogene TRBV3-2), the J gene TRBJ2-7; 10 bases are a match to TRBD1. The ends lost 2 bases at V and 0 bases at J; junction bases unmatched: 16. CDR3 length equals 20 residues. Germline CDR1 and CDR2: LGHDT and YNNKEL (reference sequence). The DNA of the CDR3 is TGTGCCAGCAGCCAAAAGAACCGACAGGGGGCCCGCCTAAGCTCCTACGAGCAGTACGTC. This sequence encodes CASSQKNRQGARLSSYEQYV.

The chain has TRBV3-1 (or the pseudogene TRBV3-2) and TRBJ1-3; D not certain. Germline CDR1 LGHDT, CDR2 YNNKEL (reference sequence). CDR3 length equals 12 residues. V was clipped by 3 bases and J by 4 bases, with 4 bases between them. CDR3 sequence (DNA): TGTGCCAGCAGCCAGACAGGAAACACCATATATTTT. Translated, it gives CASSQTGNTIYF.

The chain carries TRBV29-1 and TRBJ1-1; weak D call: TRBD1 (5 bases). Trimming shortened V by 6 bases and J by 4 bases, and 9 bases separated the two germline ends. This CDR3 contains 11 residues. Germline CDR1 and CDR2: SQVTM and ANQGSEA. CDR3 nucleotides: TGCAGCGTCGGAAGGGGCACTGAAGCTTTCTTT. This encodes CSVGRGTEAFF.

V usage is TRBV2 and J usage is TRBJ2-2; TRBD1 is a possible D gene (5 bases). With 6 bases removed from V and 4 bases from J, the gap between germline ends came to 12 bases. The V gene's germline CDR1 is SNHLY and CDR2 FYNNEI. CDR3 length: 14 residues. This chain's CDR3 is CASRAEGATGELFF. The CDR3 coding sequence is TGTGCCAGCAGGGCCGAAGGGGCCACCGGGGAGCTGTTTTTT.

In DNA form, the CDR3 reads TGTGCCAGCCGTCTGACAGGGAACACCGGGGAGCTGTTTTTT. It codes for CASRLTGNTGELFF. The chain couples TRBV13 to TRBJ2-2; a weak D match, TRBD1 (6 bases). CDR3 length: 14 amino acids. Germline V gene lookup returns CDR1 PRHDT and CDR2 FYEKMQ (reference sequence). V was cut by 8 bases and J by 1 base, with 11 bases left in between.

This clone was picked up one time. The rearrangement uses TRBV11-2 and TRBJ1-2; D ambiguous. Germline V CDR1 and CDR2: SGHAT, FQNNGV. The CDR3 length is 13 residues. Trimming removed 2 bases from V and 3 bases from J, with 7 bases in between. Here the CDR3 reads CASSLPPYYGYTF. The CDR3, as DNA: TGTGCCAGCAGCTTACCCCCTTACTATGGCTACACCTTC.

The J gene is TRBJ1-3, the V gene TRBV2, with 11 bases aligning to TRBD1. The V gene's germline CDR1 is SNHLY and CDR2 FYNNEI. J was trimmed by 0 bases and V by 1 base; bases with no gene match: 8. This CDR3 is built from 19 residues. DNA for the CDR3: TGTGCCAGCAGTGAAGGAGGTGTGGGGACAGGGGGCTCTGGAAACACCATATATTTT. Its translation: CASSEGGVGTGGSGNTIYF.

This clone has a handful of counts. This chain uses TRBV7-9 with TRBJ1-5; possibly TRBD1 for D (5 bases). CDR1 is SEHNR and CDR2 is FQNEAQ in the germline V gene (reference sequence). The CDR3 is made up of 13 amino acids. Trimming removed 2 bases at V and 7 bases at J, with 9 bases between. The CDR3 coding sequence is TGTGCCAGCAGCTTACAGGGAGGCCAGCCCCAGCATTTT. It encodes CASSLQGGQPQHF.

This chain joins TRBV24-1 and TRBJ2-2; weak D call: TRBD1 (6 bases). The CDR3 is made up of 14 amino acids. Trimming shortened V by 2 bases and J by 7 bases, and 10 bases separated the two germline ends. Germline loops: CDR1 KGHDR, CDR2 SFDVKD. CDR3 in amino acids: CATSDSPGVGELFF. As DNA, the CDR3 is TGTGCCACCAGTGATTCGCCAGGGGTCGGGGAGCTGTTTTTT.

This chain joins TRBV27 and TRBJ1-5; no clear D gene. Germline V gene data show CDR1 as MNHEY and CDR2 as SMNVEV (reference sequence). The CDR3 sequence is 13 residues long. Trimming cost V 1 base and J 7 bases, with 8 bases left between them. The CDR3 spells CASSLLSGQPQHF. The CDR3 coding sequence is TGTGCCAGCAGTTTATTGTCGGGACAGCCCCAGCATTTT.

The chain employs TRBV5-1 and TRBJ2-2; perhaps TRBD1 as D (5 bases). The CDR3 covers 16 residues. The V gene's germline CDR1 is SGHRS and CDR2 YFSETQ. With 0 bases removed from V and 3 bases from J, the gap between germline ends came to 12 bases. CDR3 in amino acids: CASSLVSARDTGELFF. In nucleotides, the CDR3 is TGCGCCAGCAGCTTGGTTTCCGCCAGGGACACCGGGGAGCTGTTTTTT.

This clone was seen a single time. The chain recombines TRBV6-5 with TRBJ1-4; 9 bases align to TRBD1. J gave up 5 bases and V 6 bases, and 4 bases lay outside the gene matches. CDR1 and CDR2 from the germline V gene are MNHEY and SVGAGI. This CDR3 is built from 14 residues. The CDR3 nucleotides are TGTGCCAGCAGGGGACAGGGAGGAAATGAAAAACTGTTTTTT. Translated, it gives CASRGQGGNEKLFF.

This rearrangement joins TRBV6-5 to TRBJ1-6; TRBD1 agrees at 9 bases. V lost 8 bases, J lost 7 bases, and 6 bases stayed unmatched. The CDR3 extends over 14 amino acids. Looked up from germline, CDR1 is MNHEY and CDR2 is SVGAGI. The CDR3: CASQGQGRNSPLHF. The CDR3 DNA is TGTGCCAGCCAGGGACAGGGTCGAAATTCACCCCTCCACTTT.

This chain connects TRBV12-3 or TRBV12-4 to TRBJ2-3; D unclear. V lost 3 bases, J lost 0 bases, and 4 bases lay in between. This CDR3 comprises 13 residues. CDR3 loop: CASSFSSTDTQYF. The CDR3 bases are TGTGCCAGCAGTTTTTCTAGCACAGATACGCAGTATTTT.

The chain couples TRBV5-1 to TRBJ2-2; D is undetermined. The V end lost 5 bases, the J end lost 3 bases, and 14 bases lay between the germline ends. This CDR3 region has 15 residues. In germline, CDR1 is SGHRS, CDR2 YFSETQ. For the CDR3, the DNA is TGCGCCAGCAGGGAGCCCCACGACTACACCGGGGAGCTGTTTTTT. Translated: CASREPHDYTGELFF.

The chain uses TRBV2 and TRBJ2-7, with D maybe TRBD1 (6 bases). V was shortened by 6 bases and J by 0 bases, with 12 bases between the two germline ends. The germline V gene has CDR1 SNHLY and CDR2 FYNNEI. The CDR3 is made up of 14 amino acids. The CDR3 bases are TGTGCCAGCAGGGACCGGGACATCTCCTACGAGCAGTACGTC. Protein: CASRDRDISYEQYV.

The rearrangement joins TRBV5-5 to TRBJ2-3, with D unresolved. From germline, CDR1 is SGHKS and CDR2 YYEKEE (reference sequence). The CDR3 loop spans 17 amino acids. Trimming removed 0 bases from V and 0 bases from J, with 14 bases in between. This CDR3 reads CASSLVFQASSTDTQYF. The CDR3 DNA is TGTGCCAGCAGCTTGGTTTTCCAGGCCTCTAGCACAGATACGCAGTATTTT.

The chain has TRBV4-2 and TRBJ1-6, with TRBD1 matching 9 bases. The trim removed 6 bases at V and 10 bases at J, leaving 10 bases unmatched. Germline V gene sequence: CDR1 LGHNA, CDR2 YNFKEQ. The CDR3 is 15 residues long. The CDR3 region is CASRRGQGTESPLHF. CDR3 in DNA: TGTGCCAGCAGACGGGGACAGGGAACAGAGTCACCCCTCCACTTT.

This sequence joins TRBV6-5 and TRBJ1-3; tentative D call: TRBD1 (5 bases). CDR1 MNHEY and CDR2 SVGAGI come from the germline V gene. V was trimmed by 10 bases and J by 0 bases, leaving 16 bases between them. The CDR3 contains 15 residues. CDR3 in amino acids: CATTHDQGSGNTIYF. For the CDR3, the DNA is TGTGCCACCACGCACGATCAGGGCTCTGGAAACACCATATATTTT.

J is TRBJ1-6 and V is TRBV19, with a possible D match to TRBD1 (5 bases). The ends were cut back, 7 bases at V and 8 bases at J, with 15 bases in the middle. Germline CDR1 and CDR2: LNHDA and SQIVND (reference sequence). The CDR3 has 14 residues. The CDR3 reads CASTQTRGDSPLHF. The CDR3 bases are TGTGCCAGTACCCAAACGCGGGGGGATTCACCCCTCCACTTT.

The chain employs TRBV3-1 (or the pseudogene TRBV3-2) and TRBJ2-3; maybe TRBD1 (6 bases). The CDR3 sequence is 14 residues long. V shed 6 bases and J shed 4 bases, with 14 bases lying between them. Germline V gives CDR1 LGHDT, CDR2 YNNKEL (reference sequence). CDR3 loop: CASRGIRGSDTQYF. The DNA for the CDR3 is TGTGCCAGCAGGGGAATTAGGGGGTCAGATACGCAGTATTTT.

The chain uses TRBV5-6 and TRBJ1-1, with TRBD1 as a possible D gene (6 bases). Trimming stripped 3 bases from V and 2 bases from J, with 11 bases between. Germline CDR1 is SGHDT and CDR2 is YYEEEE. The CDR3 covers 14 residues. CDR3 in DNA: TGTGCCAGCAGCTGGTTGGACAGAAACACTGAAGCTTTCTTT. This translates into CASSWLDRNTEAFF.

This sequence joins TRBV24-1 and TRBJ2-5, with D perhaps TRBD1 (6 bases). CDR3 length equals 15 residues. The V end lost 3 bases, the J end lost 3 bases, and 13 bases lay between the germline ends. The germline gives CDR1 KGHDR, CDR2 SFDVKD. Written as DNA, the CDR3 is TGTGCCACCAGTGATATTGGGACAAAAGAAGAGACCCAGTACTTC. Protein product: CATSDIGTKEETQYF.

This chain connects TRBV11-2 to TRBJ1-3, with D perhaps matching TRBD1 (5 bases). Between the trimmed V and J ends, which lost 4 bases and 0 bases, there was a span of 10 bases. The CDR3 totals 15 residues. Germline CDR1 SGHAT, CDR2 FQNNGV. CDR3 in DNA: TGTGCCAGCAGCTCGACAGTCTCCTCTGGAAACACCATATATTTT. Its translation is CASSSTVSSGNTIYF.

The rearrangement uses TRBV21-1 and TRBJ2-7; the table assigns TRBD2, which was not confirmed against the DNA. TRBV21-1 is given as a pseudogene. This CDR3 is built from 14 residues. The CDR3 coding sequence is TGTGCCAGCAGCAGTAGTGGTGTCGGCTACGAGCAGTACGTC. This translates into CASSSSGVGYEQYV.